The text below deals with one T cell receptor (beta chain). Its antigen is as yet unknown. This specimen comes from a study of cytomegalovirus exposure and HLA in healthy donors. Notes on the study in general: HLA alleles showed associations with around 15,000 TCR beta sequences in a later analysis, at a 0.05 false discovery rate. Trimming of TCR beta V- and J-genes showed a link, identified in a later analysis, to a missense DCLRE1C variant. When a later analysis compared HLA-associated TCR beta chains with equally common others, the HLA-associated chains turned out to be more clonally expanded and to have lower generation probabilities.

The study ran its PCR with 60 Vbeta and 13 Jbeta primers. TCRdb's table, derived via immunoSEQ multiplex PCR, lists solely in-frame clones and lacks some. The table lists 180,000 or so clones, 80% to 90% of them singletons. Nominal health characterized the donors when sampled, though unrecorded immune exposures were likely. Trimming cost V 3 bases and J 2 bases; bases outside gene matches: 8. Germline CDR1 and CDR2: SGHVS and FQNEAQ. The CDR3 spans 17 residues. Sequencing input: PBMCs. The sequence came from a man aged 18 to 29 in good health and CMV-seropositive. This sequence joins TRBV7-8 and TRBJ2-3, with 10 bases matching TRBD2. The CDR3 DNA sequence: TGTGCCAGCAGCTTTTATAGCGGGGGGCCGGTCACAGATACGCAGTATTTT. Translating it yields CASSFYSGGPVTDTQYF.